The 24 T cell receptor beta chains below were found in one sample sequenced in a study of graft-versus-host responses after intestinal transplantation. Clones were read by immunoSEQ multiplex PCR, and TCRdb kept only the in-frame ones, dropping some. Of 35,000 to 50,000 clones listed, about 96% were seen once; the top ten hold about 0.22%. These TCRs are of unknown antigen specificity. The specimen comprised unstimulated CD8+ T cells sorted from spleen or lymph node cells, sampled before transplant. Every receptor here comes from a human donor who was the organ donor for an intestinal transplant.

The chain combines TRBV5-1 with TRBJ1-1; maybe TRBD1 (5 bases). This CDR3 is built from 18 residues. The ends were cut back, 4 bases at V and 3 bases at J, with 25 bases in the middle. The germline gives CDR1 SGHRS, CDR2 YFSETQ. The CDR3 loop is CASSMDQGGLRRYTEAFF. For the CDR3, the DNA is TGCGCCAGCAGCATGGACCAGGGCGGGTTGAGGAGGTACACTGAAGCTTTCTTT.

This sequence joins TRBV19 and TRBJ2-7; either TRBD1 or TRBD2 may supply D (5 bases each). The V end lost 3 bases, the J end lost 2 bases, and 20 bases lay between the germline ends. This CDR3 has 17 residues. From germline, CDR1 is LNHDA and CDR2 SQIVND (reference sequence). The CDR3 is CASSMGTGTLFTYEQYF. The DNA for the CDR3 is TGTGCCAGTAGTATGGGGACCGGGACCCTATTTACCTACGAGCAGTACTTC. The complete variable domain, with remaining parts taken from reference TRBV19 and TRBJ2-7, reads DGGITQSPKYLFRKEGQNVTLSCEQNLNHDAMYWYRQDPGQGLRLIYYSQIVNDFQKGDIAEGYSVSREKKESFPLTVTSAQKNPTAFYLCASSMGTGTLFTYEQYFGPGTRLTVT.

The V call is TRBV7-9, the J call TRBJ2-1; 9 bases align to TRBD2. The CDR3 runs 16 residues. J was trimmed by 4 bases and V by 5 bases; bases with no gene match: 9. Germline V lookup: CDR1 SEHNR, CDR2 FQNEAQ (reference sequence). The CDR3 sequence is CASSPRTSATYNEQFF. CDR3 nucleotides: TGTGCCAGCAGCCCTCGGACTAGCGCAACTTACAATGAGCAGTTCTTC.

The chain recombines TRBV19 with TRBJ2-7, with 12 nucleotides matching TRBD1. CDR3 length: 14 residues. J gave up 7 bases and V 4 bases, and 5 bases lay outside the gene matches. Germline V lookup: CDR1 LNHDA, CDR2 SQIVND (reference sequence). The CDR3 sequence is CASSTGQGAGEQYF. As DNA, the CDR3 is TGTGCCAGTAGTACGGGACAGGGGGCGGGGGAGCAGTACTTC.

The rearrangement joins TRBV7-2 to TRBJ1-1; 8 bases match TRBD1. Trimming removed 4 bases from V and 1 base from J; junction bases left unmatched: 2. Germline CDR1 and CDR2: SGHTA and FQGNSA. The CDR3 covers 14 residues. The CDR3 bases are TGTGCCAGCAGCTACGGGACAGGGAACACTGAAGCTTTCTTT. Translated: CASSYGTGNTEAFF.

This rearrangement joins TRBV30 to TRBJ2-5, with D perhaps matching TRBD1 (7 bases). This CDR3 comprises 16 residues. Trimming stripped 1 base from V and 5 bases from J, with 20 bases between. CDR1 is GTSNPN, CDR2 SVGIG, per germline (reference sequence). The CDR3: CAWSGVGKQGRETQYF. The CDR3 nucleotides are TGTGCCTGGAGTGGCGTGGGCAAACAGGGGAGGGAGACCCAGTACTTC.

This chain uses TRBV27 with TRBJ1-6, with D unclear. This CDR3 has 17 residues. V was pared by 1 base and J by 7 bases, with 17 bases between. Germline V gives CDR1 MNHEY, CDR2 SMNVEV (reference sequence). CDR3 in DNA: TGTGCCAGCAGTTTATTTCCCCTCTGGACGGGAAATTCACCCCTCCACTTT. This encodes CASSLFPLWTGNSPLHF.

The rearrangement uses TRBV5-1 and TRBJ2-1, with 13 bases matching TRBD2. V trimming: 7 bases; J trimming: 6 bases; junction bases outside the gene matches: 7. Germline-derived CDR1 and CDR2 are SGHRS and YFSETQ. The CDR3 has 15 residues. CDR3 protein: CASHTSGGVSNEQFF. The DNA of the CDR3 is TGCGCCAGCCATACTAGCGGGGGGGTTTCCAATGAGCAGTTCTTC.

The genes are TRBV7-2 and TRBJ2-5, with 10 bases lining up with TRBD2. Losses at the gene ends were 4 bases for V and 3 bases for J; bases not matched to a gene: 5. This CDR3 region has 15 residues. Germline CDR1 is SGHTA and CDR2 is FQGNSA. As DNA, the CDR3 is TGTGCCAGCAGCTCCTGGACTAGCGGTGAAGAGACCCAGTACTTC. This encodes CASSSWTSGEETQYF.

The genes are TRBV4-3 and TRBJ2-7; D remains ambiguous. V gave up 0 bases and J gave up 4 bases, with 10 bases separating them. CDR3 length: 14 residues. Germline values: CDR1 LGHNA, CDR2 YSLEER. The CDR3 DNA follows: TGCGCCAGCAGCCAAGATACCCCCGGTTACGAGCAGTACTTC. As protein: CASSQDTPGYEQYF.

This clone was counted once. The V call is TRBV9, the J call TRBJ2-4; TRBD2 matches at 7 bases. Per germline, CDR1 SGDLS and CDR2 YYNGEE. V lost 3 bases, J lost 8 bases, and 8 bases stayed unmatched. This CDR3 has 14 residues. The CDR3 sequence is CASSEEGGRDIQYF. The CDR3 DNA reads as TGTGCCAGCAGCGAAGAAGGAGGGAGGGACATTCAGTACTTC.

The chain has TRBV4-2 and TRBJ2-5; perhaps TRBD2 as D (6 bases). Germline-derived CDR1 and CDR2 are LGHNA and YNFKEQ. CDR3 length: 15 amino acids. V lost 0 bases, J lost 2 bases, and 10 bases lay in between. The CDR3 DNA reads TGTGCCAGCAGCCAAGACTGGGGACTTCAAGAGACCCAGTACTTC. Protein product: CASSQDWGLQETQYF.

This chain joins TRBV14 and TRBJ1-2; 7 bases agree with TRBD1. This CDR3 is 16 amino acids long. Looked up from germline, CDR1 is SGHDN and CDR2 is FVKESK. The junction had 8 bases not matched to a gene; V was cut back by 0 bases and J by 4 bases. The CDR3 DNA sequence: TGTGCCAGCAGCCAAGAAACGCAGGGGGTGAGCTATGGCTACACCTTC. Translating it yields CASSQETQGVSYGYTF.

This clone has more than one count but fewer than ten. The junction departs from germline at one end; a sequencing error may be responsible. This rearrangement joins TRBV4-1 to TRBJ2-7; possible D gene TRBD2, 6 bases. The CDR3 sequence is 16 residues long. The V gene's germline CDR1 is MGHRA and CDR2 YSYEKL. The DNA of the CDR3 is TGCGCCAGCACCCAAGACTCCCTAGCGAGCTCCTACGAGCAGTACTTC. This encodes CASTQDSLASSYEQYF.

The V and J genes are TRBV19 and TRBJ2-2, with 9 bases matching TRBD1. CDR1 and CDR2 (germline): LNHDA, SQIVND (reference sequence). Trimming took 6 bases from V and 4 from J; bases not matched to a gene: 9. This CDR3 has 16 residues. The CDR3 sequence: CASRLVPGQGTGELFF. In DNA form, the CDR3 reads TGTGCCAGTAGACTAGTCCCGGGACAGGGCACCGGGGAGCTGTTTTTT. Combining the CDR3 with reference TRBV19 and TRBJ2-2 gives the whole variable domain DGGITQSPKYLFRKEGQNVTLSCEQNLNHDAMYWYRQDPGQGLRLIYYSQIVNDFQKGDIAEGYSVSREKKESFPLTVTSAQKNPTAFYLCASRLVPGQGTGELFFGEGSRLTVL.

The J gene is TRBJ1-4, the V gene TRBV6-5; D ambiguous. Looked up from germline, CDR1 is MNHEY and CDR2 is SVGAGI. V shed 0 bases and J shed 0 bases, with 5 bases lying between them. The CDR3 extends over 15 amino acids. As DNA, the CDR3 is TGTGCCAGCAGTTACTCGCTAACAACTAATGAAAAACTGTTTTTT. Translating gives CASSYSLTTNEKLFF.

In its sample, this clone was seen a few times. The V call is TRBV19, the J call TRBJ2-7; 8 nucleotides line up with TRBD2. Germline V lookup: CDR1 LNHDA, CDR2 SQIVND (reference sequence). The CDR3 has 13 residues. Trimming cost V 5 bases and J 6 bases; bases outside gene matches: 6. CDR3 residues: CASSLRRGVEQYF. For the CDR3, the DNA is TGTGCCAGTAGTCTCCGGCGGGGGGTCGAGCAGTACTTC.

This clone was detected a few times. This chain connects TRBV19 to TRBJ2-2, with D unresolved. V lost 5 bases to trimming and J lost 4 bases, with 5 bases between them. CDR3 length: 12 residues. Per germline, CDR1 LNHDA and CDR2 SQIVND (reference sequence). CDR3 protein: CASSPFTGELFF. The CDR3 DNA follows: TGTGCCAGTAGTCCGTTCACCGGGGAGCTGTTTTTT.

V and J are TRBV6-5 and TRBJ1-4, with D possibly TRBD1 on 5 matching bases. This CDR3 spans 14 amino acids. Germline lookup yields CDR1 MNHEY and CDR2 SVGAGI. V dropped 6 bases and J dropped 1 base, with 9 bases sitting between them. The CDR3 loop is CASSPRVTNEKLFF. CDR3 DNA: TGTGCCAGCAGCCCCAGGGTAACTAATGAAAAACTGTTTTTT.

A single count supports this clone. This chain joins TRBV7-3 and TRBJ2-3; tentatively, D is TRBD2 (7 bases). The CDR3 sequence is 15 residues long. V was trimmed by 3 bases and J by 0 bases, leaving 10 bases between them. Germline CDR1 reads SGHTA; CDR2 reads FQGTGA. The CDR3 loop reads CASSLRGGSTDTQYF. CDR3 DNA: TGTGCCAGCAGCTTGAGGGGGGGGAGCACAGATACGCAGTATTTT.

This sequence joins TRBV2 and TRBJ2-7; perhaps TRBD2 as D (7 bases). Germline values: CDR1 SNHLY, CDR2 FYNNEI. The CDR3 sequence is 13 residues long. Trimming cost V 8 bases and J 3 bases, with 14 bases left between them. The CDR3 loop is CASAGARFYEQYF. In DNA, the CDR3 is TGTGCCAGCGCGGGGGCGAGATTCTACGAGCAGTACTTC.

The genes are TRBV19 and TRBJ1-2; weak D call: TRBD1 (6 bases). Trimming removed 2 bases from V and 10 bases from J, with 14 bases in between. The germline CDR1 and CDR2 sequences are LNHDA and SQIVND (reference sequence). The length of the CDR3 is 13 residues. Here the CDR3 reads CASSIIPSGAYTF. In DNA form, the CDR3 reads TGTGCCAGTAGTATAATACCGTCGGGGGCCTACACCTTC.

The V call is TRBV7-9, the J call TRBJ2-2; D unresolved. CDR3 length: 12 residues. CDR1 SEHNR and CDR2 FQNEAQ come from the germline V gene (reference sequence). Trimming stripped 4 bases from V and 8 bases from J, with 8 bases between. CDR3: CASSSVGGELFF. CDR3 bases: TGTGCCAGCAGCTCGGTGGGAGGGGAGCTGTTTTTT.

This chain uses TRBV7-2 with TRBJ2-7; 9 bases align to TRBD1. The CDR3 extends over 16 amino acids. Germline V gene data show CDR1 as SGHTA and CDR2 as FQGNSA. V shed 5 bases and J 0 bases; nucleotides not matched to a gene: 8. CDR3 protein: CASSPTGTGSSYEQYF. The CDR3 coding sequence is TGTGCCAGCAGCCCCACCGGGACAGGGAGCTCCTACGAGCAGTACTTC.